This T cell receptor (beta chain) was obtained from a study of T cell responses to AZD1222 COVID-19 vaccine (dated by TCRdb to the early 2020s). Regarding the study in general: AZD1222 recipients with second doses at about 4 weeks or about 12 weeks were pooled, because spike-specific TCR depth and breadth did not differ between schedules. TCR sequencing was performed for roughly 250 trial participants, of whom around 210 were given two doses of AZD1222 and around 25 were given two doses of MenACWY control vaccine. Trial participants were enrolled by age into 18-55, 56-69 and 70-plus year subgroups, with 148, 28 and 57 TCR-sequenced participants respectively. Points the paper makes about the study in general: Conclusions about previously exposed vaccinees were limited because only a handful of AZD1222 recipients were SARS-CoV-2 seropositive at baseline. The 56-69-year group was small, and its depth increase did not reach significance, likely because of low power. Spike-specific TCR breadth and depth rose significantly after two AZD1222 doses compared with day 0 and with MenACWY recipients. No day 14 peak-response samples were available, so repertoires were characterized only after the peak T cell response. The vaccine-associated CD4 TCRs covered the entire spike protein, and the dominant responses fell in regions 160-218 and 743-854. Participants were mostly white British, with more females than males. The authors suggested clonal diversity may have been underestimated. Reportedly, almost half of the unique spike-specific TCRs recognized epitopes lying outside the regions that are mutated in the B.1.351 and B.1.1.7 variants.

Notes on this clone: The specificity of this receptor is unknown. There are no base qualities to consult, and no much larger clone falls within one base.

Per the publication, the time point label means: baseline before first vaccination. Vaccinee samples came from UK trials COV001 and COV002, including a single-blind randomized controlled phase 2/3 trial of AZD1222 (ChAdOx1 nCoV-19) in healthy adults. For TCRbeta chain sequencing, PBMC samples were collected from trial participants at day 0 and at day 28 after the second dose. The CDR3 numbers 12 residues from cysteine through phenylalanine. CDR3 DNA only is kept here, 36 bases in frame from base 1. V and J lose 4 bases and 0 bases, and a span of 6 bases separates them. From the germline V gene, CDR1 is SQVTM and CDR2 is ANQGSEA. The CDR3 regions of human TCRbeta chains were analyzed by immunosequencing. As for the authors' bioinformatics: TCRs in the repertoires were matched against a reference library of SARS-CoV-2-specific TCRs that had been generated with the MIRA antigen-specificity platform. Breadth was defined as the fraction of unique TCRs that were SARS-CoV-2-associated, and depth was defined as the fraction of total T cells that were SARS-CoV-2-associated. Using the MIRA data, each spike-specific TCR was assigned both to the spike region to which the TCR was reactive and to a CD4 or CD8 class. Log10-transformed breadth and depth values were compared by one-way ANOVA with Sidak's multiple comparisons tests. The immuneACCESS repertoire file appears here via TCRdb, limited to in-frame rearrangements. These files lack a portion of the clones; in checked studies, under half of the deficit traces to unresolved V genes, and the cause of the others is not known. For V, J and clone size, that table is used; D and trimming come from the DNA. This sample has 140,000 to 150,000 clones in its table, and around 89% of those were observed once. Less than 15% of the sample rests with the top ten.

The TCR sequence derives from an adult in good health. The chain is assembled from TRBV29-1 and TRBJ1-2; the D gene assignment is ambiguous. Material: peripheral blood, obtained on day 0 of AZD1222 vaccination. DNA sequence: TGCAGCGTTGTAGAGCCTAACTATGGCTACACCTTC. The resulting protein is CSVVEPNYGYTF.